This TCR beta chain originates from a study of post-analysis software for immune sequencing data. Study overall: The cohort encompassed relapsing-remitting, secondary progressive and progressive-relapsing multiple sclerosis disease courses.

TCR beta libraries were prepared from cDNA with unique molecular identifiers. One entry per CDR3 protein results from TCRdb running MiXCR on the PCR reads. Among roughly 800,000 distinct CDR3 sequences listed, about 27% were seen once. The V gene's germline CDR1 is SQVTM and CDR2 ANQGSEA. The CDR3 consists of 15 residues. Trimming removed 5 bases at V and 1 base at J, with 17 bases between. Study findings and constraints: Controls had lower frequencies than patients of a handful of TRBV segments, which included TRBV5-6, TRBV5-1 and TRBV20-1. Relative to controls, patients with multiple sclerosis showed significantly lower normalized Chao1 diversity.

About this clonotype itself: The antigen remains unidentified.

This receptor was obtained from a girl aged 10-17 years with multiple sclerosis. The sequenced sample consisted of blood. The gene calls are TRBV29-1 and TRBJ1-1; weak D call: TRBD1 (5 bases). CDR3 nucleotide sequence: TGCAGCGTTTGGGGCCGTAGTGATACGAACACTGAAGCTTTCTTT. The encoded protein is CSVWGRSDTNTEAFF.